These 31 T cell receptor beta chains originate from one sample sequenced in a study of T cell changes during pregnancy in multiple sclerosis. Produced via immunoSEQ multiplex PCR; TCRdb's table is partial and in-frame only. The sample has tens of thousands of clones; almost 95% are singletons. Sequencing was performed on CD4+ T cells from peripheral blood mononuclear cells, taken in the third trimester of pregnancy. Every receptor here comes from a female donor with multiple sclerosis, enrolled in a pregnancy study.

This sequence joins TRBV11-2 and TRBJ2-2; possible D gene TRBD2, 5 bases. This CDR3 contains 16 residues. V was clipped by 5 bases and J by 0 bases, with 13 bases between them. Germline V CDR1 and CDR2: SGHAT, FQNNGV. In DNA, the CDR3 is TGTGCCAGCAGCCCGCGGGTAAACCCGAACACCGGGGAGCTGTTTTTT. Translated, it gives CASSPRVNPNTGELFF.

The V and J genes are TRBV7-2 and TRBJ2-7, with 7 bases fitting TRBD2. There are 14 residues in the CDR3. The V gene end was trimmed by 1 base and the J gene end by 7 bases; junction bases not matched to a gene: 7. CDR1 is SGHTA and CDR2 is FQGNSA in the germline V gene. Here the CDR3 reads CASSLVVQAGEQYF. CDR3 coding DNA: TGTGCCAGCAGCTTAGTTGTCCAAGCGGGGGAGCAGTACTTC. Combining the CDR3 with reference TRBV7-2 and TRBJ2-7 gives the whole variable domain GAGVSQSPSNKVTEKGKDVELRCDPISGHTALYWYRQSLGQGLEFLIYFQGNSAPDKSGLPSDRFSAERTGGSVSTLTIQRTQQEDSAVYLCASSLVVQAGEQYFGPGTRLTVT.

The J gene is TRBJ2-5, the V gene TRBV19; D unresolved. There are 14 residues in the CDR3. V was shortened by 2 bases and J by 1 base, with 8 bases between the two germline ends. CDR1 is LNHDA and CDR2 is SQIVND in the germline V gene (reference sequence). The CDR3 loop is CASSILGTQETQYF. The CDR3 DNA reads TGTGCCAGTAGTATACTAGGCACCCAAGAGACCCAGTACTTC.

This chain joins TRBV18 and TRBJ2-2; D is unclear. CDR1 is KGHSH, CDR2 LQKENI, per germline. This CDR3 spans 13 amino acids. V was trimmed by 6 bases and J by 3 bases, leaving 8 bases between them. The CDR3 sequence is CASSIRDTGELFF. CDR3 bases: TGTGCCAGCTCGATTCGAGACACCGGGGAGCTGTTTTTT.

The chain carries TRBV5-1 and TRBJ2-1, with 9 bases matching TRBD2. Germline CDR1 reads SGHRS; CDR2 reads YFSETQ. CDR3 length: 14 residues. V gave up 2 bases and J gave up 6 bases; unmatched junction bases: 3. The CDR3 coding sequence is TGCGCCAGCAGCTTTAGCGGGGGAAGCAATGAGCAGTTCTTC. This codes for CASSFSGGSNEQFF.

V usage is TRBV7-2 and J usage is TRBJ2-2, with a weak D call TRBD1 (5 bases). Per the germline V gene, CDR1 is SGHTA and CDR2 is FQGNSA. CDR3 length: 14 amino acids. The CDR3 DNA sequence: TGTGCAACCACGACAGCGACGAACACCGGGGAGCTGTTTTTT. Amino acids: CATTTATNTGELFF.

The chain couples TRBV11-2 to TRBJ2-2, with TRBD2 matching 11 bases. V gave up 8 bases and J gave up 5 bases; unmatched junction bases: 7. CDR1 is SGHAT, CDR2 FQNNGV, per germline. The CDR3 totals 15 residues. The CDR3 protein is CASPSGTSGTGELFF. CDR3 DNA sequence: TGTGCCAGCCCAAGCGGGACTAGCGGTACCGGGGAGCTGTTTTTT. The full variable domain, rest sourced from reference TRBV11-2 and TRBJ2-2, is EAGVAQSPRYKIIEKRQSVAFWCNPISGHATLYWYQQILGQGPKLLIQFQNNGVVDDSQLPKDRFSAERLKGVDSTLKIQPAKLEDSAVYLCASPSGTSGTGELFFGEGSRLTVL.

CDR3 protein: CASRADFARTDTQYF. CDR3 DNA: TGTGCCAGCAGAGCCGACTTCGCACGCACAGATACGCAGTATTTT. This chain joins TRBV6-4 and TRBJ2-3, with D uncertain. The CDR3 contains 15 residues. V lost 6 bases and J lost 1, with 14 bases in between. CDR1 and CDR2 from the germline V gene are MRHNA and SNTAGT.

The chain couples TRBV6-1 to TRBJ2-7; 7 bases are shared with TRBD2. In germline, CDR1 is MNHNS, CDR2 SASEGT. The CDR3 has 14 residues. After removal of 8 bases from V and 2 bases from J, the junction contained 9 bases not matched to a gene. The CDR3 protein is CASRRDGLAYEQYF. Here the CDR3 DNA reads TGTGCCAGCCGTCGCGATGGACTAGCCTACGAGCAGTACTTC.

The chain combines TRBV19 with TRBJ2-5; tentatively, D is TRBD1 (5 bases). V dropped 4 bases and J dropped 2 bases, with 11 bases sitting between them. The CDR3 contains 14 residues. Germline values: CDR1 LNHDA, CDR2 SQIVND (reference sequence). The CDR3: CASSKTAFQETQYF. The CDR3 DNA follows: TGTGCCAGTAGTAAGACAGCTTTTCAAGAGACCCAGTACTTC.

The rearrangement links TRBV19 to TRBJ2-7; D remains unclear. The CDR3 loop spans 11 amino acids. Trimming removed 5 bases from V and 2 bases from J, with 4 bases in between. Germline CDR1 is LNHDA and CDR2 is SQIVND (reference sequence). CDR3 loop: CASSSTYEQYF. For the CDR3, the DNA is TGTGCCAGTAGTTCTACCTACGAGCAGTACTTC.

This CDR3 is CASSPIAPGGSNQPQHF. CDR3 nucleotide sequence: TGTGCCAGTAGTCCCATAGCCCCCGGAGGTAGCAATCAGCCCCAGCATTTT. The rearrangement uses TRBV19 and TRBJ1-5, with D hard to call. Trimming shortened V by 5 bases and J by 0 bases, and 17 bases separated the two germline ends. This CDR3 contains 17 residues. CDR1 and CDR2 (germline): LNHDA, SQIVND (reference sequence).

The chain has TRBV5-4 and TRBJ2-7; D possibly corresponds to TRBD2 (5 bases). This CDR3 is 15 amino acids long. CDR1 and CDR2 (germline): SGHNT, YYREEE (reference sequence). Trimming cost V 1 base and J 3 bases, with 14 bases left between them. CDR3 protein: CASSLIGRGVYEQYF. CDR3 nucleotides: TGTGCCAGCAGCTTGATTGGCCGGGGAGTCTACGAGCAGTACTTC.

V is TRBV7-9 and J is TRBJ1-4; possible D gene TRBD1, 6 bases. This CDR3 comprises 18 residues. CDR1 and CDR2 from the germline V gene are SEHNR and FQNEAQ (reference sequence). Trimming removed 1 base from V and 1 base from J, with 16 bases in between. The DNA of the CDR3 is TGTGCCAGCAGCTTAGTTTTCGAAGTGGACAGAACTAATGAAAAACTGTTTTTT. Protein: CASSLVFEVDRTNEKLFF.

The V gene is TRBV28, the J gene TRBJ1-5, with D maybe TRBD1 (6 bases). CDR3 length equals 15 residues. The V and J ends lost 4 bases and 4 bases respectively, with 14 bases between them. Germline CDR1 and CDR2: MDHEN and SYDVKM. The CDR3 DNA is TGTGCCAGCAGTTGGGTAAGGGGGGGAAATCAGCCCCAGCATTTT. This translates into CASSWVRGGNQPQHF.

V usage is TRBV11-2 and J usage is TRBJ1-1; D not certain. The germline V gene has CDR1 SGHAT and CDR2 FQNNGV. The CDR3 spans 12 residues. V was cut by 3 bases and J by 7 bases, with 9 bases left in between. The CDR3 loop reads CASSLTSFEAFF. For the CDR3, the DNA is TGTGCCAGCAGCTTGACTTCCTTTGAAGCTTTCTTT. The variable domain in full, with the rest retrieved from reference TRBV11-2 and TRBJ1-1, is EAGVAQSPRYKIIEKRQSVAFWCNPISGHATLYWYQQILGQGPKLLIQFQNNGVVDDSQLPKDRFSAERLKGVDSTLKIQPAKLEDSAVYLCASSLTSFEAFFGQGTRLTVV.

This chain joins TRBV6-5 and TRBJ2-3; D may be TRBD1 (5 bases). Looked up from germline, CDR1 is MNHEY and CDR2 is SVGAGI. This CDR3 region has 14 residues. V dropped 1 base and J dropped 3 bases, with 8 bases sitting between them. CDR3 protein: CASSYLGETDTQYF. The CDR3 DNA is TGTGCCAGCAGTTACTTAGGGGAAACAGATACGCAGTATTTT.

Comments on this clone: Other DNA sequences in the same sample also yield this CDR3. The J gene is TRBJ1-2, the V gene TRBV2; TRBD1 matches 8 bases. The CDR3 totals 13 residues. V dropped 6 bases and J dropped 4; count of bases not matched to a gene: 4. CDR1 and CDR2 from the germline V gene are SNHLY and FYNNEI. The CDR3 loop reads CASRGTGGYGYTF. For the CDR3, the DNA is TGTGCCAGCAGGGGTACAGGGGGCTATGGCTACACCTTC.

The chain's CDR3 is CASSPFGTSGGWNEQFF. The CDR3 DNA reads as TGTGCCAGCAGCCCCTTCGGTACTAGCGGGGGTTGGAATGAGCAGTTCTTC. J is TRBJ2-1 and V is TRBV28, with 11 bases lining up with TRBD2. V was pared by 6 bases and J by 7 bases, with 14 bases of the junction left unmatched. Germline CDR1 reads MDHEN; CDR2 reads SYDVKM. The CDR3 covers 17 residues.

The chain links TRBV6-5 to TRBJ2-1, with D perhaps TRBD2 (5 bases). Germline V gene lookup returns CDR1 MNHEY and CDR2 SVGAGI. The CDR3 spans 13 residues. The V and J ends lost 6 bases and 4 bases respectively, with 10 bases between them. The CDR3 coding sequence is TGTGCCAGCAGCTGGACTGGATACAATGAGCAGTTCTTC. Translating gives CASSWTGYNEQFF.

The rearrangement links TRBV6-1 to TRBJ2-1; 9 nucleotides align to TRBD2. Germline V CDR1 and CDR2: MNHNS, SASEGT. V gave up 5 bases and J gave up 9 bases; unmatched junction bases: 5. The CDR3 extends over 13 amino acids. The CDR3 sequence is CASSMREGGEQFF. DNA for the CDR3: TGTGCCAGCAGTATGCGGGAGGGCGGTGAGCAGTTCTTC.

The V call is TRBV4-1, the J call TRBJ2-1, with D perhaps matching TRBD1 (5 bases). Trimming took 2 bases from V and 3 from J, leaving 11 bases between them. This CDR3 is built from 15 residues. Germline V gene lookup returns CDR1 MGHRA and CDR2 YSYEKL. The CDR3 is CASSQQGGSYNEQFF. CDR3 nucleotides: TGCGCCAGCAGCCAACAGGGCGGTAGCTACAATGAGCAGTTCTTC.

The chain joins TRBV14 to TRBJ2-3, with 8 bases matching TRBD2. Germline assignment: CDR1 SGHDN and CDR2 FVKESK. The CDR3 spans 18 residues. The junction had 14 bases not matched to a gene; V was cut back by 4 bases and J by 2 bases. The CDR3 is CASSLLPGGDRNTDTQYF. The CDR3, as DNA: TGTGCCAGCAGCCTCCTACCGGGGGGGGACCGGAACACAGATACGCAGTATTTT.

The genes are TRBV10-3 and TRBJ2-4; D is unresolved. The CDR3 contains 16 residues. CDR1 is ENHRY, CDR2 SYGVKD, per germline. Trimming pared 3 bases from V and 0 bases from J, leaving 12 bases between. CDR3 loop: CAISDSTPLAKNIQYF. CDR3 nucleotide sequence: TGTGCCATCAGTGATAGTACCCCACTAGCCAAAAACATTCAGTACTTC.

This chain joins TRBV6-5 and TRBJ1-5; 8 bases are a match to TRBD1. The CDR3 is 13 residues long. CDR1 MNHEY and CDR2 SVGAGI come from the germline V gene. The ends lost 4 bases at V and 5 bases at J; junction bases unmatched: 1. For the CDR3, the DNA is TGTGCCAGCAGTTTGACAGGGGATCAGCCCCAGCATTTT. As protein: CASSLTGDQPQHF.

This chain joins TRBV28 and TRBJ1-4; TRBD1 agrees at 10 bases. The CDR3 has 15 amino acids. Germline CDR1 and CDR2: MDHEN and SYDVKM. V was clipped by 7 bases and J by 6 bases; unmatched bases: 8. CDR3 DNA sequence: TGTGCCAGCACCCCAGGGGGGACAGGGGATGAAAAACTGTTTTTT. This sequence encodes CASTPGGTGDEKLFF.

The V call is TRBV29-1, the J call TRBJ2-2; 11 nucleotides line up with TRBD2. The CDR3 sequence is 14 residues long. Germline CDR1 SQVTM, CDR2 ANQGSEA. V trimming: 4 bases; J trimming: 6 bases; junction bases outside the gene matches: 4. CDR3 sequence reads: CSVARLAGSGELFF. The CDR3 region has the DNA TGCAGCGTTGCGCGACTAGCGGGATCCGGGGAGCTGTTTTTT.

The chain's CDR3 is CASSQKSWYEQYF. The CDR3 DNA is TGTGCCAGCAGTCAGAAAAGTTGGTACGAGCAGTACTTC. The chain carries TRBV27 and TRBJ2-7; D not certain. Germline loops: CDR1 MNHEY, CDR2 SMNVEV (reference sequence). V was pared by 5 bases and J by 4 bases, with 12 bases between. The CDR3 runs 13 residues.

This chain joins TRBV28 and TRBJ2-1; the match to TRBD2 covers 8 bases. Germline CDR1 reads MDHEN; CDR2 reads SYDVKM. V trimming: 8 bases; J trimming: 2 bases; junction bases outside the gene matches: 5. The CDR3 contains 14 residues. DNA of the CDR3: TGTGCCAGCTATCTAGCGGGTGCCTACAATGAGCAGTTCTTC. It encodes CASYLAGAYNEQFF.

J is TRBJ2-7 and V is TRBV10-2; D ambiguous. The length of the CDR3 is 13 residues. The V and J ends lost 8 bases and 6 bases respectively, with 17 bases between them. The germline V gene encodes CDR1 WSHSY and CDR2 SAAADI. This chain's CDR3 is CASLETRVGEQYF. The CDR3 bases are TGCGCCAGCCTAGAAACTCGTGTTGGCGAGCAGTACTTC.

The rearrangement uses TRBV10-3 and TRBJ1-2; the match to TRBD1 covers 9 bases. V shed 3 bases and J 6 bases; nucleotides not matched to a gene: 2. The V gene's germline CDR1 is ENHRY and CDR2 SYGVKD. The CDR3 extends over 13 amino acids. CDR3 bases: TGTGCCATCAGTGAAGACAGGGGGAATGGCTACACCTTC. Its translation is CAISEDRGNGYTF.